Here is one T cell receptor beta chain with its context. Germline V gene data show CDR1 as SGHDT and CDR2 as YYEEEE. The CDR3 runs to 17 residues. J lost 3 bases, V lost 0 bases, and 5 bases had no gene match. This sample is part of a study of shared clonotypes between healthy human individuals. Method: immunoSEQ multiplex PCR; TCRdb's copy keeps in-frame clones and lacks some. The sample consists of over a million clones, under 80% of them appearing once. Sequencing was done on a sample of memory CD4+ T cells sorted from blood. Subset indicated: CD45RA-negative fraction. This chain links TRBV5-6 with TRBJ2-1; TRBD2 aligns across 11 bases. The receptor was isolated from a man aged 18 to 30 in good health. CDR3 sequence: CASSLDVGTSGYNEQFF. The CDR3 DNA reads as TGTGCCAGCAGCTTGGACGTGGGGACTAGCGGCTACAATGAGCAGTTCTTC.